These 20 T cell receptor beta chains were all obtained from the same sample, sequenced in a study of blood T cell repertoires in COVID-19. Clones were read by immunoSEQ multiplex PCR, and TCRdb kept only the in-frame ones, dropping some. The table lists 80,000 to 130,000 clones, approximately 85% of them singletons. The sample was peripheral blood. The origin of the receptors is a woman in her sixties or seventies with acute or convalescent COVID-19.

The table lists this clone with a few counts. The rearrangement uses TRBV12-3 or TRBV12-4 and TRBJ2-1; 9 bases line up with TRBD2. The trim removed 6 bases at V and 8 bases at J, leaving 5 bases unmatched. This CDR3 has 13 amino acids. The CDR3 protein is CASSYLAGDEQFF. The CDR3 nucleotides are TGTGCCAGCAGCTACTTAGCGGGAGATGAGCAGTTCTTC.

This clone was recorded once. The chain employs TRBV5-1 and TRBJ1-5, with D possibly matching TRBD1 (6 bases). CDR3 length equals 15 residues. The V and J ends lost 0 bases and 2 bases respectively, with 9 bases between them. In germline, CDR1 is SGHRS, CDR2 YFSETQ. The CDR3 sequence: CASSLAGAGNQPQHF. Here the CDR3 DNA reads TGCGCCAGCAGCTTGGCAGGGGCCGGCAATCAGCCCCAGCATTTT. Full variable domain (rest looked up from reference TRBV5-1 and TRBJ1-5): KAGVTQTPRYLIKTRGQQVTLSCSPISGHRSVSWYQQTPGQGLQFLFEYFSETQRNKGNFPGRFSGRQFSNSRSEMNVSTLELGDSALYLCASSLAGAGNQPQHFGDGTRLSIL.

Here the CDR3 reads CASSPGNEKLFF. CDR3 in DNA: TGTGCCAGCAGTCCCGGGAACGAAAAACTGTTTTTT. The rearrangement uses TRBV6-6 and TRBJ1-4; D is unclear. Looked up from germline, CDR1 is MNHNY and CDR2 is SVGAGI (reference sequence). The CDR3 totals 12 residues. V was cut by 5 bases and J by 8 bases, with 9 bases left in between.

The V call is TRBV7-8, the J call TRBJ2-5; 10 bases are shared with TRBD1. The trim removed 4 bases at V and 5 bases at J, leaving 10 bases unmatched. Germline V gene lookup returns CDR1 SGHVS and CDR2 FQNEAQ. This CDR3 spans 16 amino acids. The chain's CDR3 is CASSWATGQGSETQYF. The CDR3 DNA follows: TGTGCCAGCAGCTGGGCAACGGGACAGGGGTCCGAGACCCAGTACTTC.

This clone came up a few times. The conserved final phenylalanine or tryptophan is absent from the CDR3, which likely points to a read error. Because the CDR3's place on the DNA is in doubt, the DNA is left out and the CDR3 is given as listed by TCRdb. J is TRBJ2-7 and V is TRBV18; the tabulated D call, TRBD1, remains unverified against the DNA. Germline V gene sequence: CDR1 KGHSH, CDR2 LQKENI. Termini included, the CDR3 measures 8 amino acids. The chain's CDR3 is CASLRGRS.

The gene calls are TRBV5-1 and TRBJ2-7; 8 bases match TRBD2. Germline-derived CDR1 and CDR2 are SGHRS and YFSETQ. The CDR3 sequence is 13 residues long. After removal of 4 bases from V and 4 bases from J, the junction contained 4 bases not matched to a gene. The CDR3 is CASSLIAGYEQYV. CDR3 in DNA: TGCGCCAGCAGCCTGATAGCGGGGTACGAGCAGTACGTC.

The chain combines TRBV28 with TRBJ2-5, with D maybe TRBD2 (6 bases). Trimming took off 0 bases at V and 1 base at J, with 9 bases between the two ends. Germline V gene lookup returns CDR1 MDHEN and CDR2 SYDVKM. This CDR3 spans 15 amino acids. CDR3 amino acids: CASSLWGRGQETQYF. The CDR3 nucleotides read TGTGCCAGCAGTTTATGGGGGCGGGGCCAAGAGACCCAGTACTTC.

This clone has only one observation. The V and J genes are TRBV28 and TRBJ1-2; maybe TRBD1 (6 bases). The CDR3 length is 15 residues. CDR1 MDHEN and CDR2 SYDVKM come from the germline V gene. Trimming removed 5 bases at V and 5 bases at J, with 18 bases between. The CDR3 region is CASSPTGTQSYGYTF. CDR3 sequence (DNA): TGTGCCAGCAGTCCTACCGGGACACAATCATATGGCTACACCTTC.

CDR3 protein: CASSPFGRGSTEAFF. CDR3 nucleotide sequence: TGTGCCAGCAGCCCGTTTGGGAGGGGGAGCACTGAAGCTTTCTTT. V is TRBV9 and J is TRBJ1-1, with a possible D match to TRBD1 (6 bases). The V end lost 4 bases, the J end lost 4 bases, and 17 bases lay between the germline ends. The CDR3 is made up of 15 amino acids. Germline CDR1 is SGDLS and CDR2 is YYNGEE.

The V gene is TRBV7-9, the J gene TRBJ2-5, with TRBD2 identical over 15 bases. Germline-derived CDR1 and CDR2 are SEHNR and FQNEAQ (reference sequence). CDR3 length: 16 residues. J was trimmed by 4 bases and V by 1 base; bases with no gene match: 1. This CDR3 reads CASSLGGLAGGETQYF. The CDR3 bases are TGTGCCAGCAGCTTAGGGGGACTAGCGGGAGGAGAGACCCAGTACTTC. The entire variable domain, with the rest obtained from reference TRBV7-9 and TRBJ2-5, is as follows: DTGVSQNPRHKITKRGQNVTFRCDPISEHNRLYWYRQTLGQGPEFLTYFQNEAQLEKSRLLSDRFSAERPKGSFSTLEIQRTEQGDSAMYLCASSLGGLAGGETQYFGPGTRLLVL.

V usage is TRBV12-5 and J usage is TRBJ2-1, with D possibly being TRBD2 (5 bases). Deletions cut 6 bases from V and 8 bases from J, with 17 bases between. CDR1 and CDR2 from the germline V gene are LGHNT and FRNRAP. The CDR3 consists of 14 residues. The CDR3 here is CASGLARAVYEQFF. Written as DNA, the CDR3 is TGTGCTAGTGGCCTCGCGAGGGCCGTGTATGAGCAGTTCTTC.

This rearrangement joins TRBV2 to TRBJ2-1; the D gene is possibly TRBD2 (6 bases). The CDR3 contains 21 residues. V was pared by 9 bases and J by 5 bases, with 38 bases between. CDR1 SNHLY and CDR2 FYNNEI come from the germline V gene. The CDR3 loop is CASRERRGDSPSRGKDNEQFF. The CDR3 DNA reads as TGTGCCAGTAGAGAAAGGAGGGGCGACTCACCCTCCCGGGGTAAGGACAATGAGCAGTTCTTC.

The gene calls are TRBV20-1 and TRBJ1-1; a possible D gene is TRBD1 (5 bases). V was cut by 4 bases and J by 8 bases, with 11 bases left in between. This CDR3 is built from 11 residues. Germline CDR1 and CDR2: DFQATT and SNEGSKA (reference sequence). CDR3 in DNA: TGCAGTGCTACCCGACAGTCAGAAGCTTTCTTT. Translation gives CSATRQSEAFF.

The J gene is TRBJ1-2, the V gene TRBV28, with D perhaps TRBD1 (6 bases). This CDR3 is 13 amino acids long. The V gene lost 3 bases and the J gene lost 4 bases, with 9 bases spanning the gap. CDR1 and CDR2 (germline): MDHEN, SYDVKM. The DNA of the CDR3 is TGTGCCAGCAGTTTCGGGACATTCTATGGCTACACCTTC. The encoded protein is CASSFGTFYGYTF.

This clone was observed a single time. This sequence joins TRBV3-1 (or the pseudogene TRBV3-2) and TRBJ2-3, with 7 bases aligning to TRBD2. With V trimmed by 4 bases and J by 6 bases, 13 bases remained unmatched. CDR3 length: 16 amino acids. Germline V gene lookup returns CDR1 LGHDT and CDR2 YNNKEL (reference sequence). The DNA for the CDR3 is TGTGCCAGCAGCCCTCAACCGGGACGGCGGGAGGATACGCAGTATTTT. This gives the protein CASSPQPGRREDTQYF.

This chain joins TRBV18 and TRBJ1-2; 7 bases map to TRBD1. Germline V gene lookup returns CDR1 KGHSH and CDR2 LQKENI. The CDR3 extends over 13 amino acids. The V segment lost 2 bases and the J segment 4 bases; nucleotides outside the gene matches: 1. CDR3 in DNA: TGTGCCAGCTCACCAAACAGGGGCTATGGCTACACCTTC. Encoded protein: CASSPNRGYGYTF.

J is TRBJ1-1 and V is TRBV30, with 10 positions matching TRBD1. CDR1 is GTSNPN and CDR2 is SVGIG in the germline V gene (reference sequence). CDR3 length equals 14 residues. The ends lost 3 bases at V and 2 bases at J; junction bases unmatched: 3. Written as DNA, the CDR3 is TGTGCCTGGAGCCGGGACAGGGGAAACACTGAAGCTTTCTTT. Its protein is CAWSRDRGNTEAFF.

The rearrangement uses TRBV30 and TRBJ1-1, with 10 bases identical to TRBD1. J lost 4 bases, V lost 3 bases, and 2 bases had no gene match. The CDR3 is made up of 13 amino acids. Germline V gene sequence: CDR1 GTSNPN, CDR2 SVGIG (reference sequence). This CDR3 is CAWRGQGTTEAFF. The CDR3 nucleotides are TGTGCCTGGAGGGGACAGGGGACCACTGAAGCTTTCTTT.

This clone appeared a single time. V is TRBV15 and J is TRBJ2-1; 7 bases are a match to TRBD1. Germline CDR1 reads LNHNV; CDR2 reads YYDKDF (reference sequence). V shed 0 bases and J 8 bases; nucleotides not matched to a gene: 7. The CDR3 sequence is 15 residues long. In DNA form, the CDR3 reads TGTGCCACCAGCAGAGAGGGCAGGGGGTACGATGAGCAGTTCTTC. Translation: CATSREGRGYDEQFF. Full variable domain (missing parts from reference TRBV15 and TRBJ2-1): DAMVIQNPRYQVTQFGKPVTLSCSQTLNHNVMYWYQQKSSQAPKLLFHYYDKDFNNEADTPDNFQSRRPNTSFCFLDIRSPGLGDTAMYLCATSREGRGYDEQFFGPGTRLTVL.

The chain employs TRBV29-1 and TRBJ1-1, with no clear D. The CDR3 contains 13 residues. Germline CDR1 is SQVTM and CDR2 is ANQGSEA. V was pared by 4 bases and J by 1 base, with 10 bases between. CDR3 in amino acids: CSVVVQKNTEAFF. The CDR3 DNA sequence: TGCAGCGTTGTGGTACAGAAGAACACTGAAGCTTTCTTT.